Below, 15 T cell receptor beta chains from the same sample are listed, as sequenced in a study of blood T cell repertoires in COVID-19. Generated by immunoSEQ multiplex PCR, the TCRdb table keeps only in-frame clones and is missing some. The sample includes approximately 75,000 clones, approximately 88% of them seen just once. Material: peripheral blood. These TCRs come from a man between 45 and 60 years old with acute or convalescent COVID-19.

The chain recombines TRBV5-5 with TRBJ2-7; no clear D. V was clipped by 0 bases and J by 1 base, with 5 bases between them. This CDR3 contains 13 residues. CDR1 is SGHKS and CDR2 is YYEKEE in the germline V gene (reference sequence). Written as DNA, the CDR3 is TGTGCCAGCAGCTTGGGGCAGTCCTACGAGCAGTACTTC. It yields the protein CASSLGQSYEQYF.

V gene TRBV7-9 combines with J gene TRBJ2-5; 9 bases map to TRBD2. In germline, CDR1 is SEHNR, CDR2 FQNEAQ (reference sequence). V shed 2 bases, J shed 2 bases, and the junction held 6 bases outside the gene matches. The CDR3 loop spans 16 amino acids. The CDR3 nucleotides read TGTGCCAGCAGCTTACTGGGGACTAGCCTACAAGAGACCCAGTACTTC. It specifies CASSLLGTSLQETQYF.

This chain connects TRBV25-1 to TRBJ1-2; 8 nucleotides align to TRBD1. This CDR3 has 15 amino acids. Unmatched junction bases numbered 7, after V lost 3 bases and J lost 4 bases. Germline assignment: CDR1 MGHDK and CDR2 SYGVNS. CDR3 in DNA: TGTGCCAGCAGTGAGTGGACAGGGAGGGGCTATGGCTACACCTTC. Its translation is CASSEWTGRGYGYTF.

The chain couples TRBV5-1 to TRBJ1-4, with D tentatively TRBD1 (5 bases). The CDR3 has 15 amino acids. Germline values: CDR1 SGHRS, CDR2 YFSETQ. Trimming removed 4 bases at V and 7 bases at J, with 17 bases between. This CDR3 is CASSAIDSQGEKLFF. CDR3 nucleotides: TGCGCCAGCAGCGCAATCGACAGCCAAGGTGAAAAACTGTTTTTT.

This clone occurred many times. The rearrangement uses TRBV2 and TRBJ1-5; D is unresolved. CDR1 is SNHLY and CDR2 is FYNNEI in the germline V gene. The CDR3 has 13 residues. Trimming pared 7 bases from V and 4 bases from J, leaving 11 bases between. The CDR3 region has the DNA TGTGCCAGCAATCAGGACTATAATCAGCCCCAGCATTTT. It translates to CASNQDYNQPQHF.

CDR3 sequence reads: CASRPGPANEKLFF. The CDR3 DNA is TGTGCCAGCAGACCAGGGCCTGCTAATGAAAAACTGTTTTTT. The V call is TRBV5-4, the J call TRBJ1-4; a weak D match, TRBD1 (5 bases). The V end lost 5 bases, the J end lost 3 bases, and 11 bases lay between the germline ends. The germline V gene encodes CDR1 SGHNT and CDR2 YYREEE (reference sequence). This CDR3 region has 14 residues.

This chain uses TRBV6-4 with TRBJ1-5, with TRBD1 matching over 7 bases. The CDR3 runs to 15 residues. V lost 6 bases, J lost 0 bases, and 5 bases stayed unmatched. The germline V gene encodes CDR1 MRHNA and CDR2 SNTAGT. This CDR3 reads CASSQGGDSNQPQHF. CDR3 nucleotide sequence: TGTGCCAGCAGCCAGGGGGGAGATAGCAATCAGCCCCAGCATTTT.

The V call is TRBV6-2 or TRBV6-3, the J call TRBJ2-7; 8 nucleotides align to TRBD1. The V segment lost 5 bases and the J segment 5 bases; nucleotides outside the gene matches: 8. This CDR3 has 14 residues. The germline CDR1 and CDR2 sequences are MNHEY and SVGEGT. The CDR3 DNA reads TGTGCCAGCAGTCACGGACAGGGCGTGGACGAGCAGTACTTC. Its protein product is CASSHGQGVDEQYF.

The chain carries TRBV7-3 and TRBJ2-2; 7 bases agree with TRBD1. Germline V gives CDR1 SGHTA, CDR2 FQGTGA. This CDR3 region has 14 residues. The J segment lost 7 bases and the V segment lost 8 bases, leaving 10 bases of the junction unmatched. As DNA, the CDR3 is TGTGCCAGCGGGGCGACAGGGTATGGCGGGGAGCTGTTTTTT. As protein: CASGATGYGGELFF.

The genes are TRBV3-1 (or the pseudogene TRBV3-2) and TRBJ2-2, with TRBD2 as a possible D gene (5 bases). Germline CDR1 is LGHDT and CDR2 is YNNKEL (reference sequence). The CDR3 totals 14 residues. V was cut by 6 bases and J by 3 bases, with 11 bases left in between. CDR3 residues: CASRRAGYTGELFF. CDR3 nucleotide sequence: TGTGCCAGCAGGAGGGCCGGTTACACCGGGGAGCTGTTTTTT.

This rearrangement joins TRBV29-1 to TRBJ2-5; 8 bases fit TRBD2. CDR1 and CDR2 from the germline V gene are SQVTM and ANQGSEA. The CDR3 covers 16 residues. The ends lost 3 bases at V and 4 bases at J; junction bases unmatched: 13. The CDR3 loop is CSVDRGYRGGRETQYF. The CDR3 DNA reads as TGCAGCGTTGATAGGGGATATCGGGGGGGCCGAGAGACCCAGTACTTC.

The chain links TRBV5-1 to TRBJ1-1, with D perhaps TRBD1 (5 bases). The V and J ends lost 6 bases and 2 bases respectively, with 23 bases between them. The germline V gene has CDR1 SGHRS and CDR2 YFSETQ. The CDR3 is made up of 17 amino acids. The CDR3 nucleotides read TGCGCCAGCACCCCCCCGTCAGGGTCGGGTTTTAACACTGAAGCTTTCTTT. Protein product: CASTPPSGSGFNTEAFF.

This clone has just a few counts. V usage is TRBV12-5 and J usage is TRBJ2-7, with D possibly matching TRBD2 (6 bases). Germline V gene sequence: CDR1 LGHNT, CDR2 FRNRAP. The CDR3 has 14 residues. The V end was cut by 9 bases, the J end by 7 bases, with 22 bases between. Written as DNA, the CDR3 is TGTGCTAGCGGTAATAGCGGCGGGACCGGGGAGCAGTACTTC. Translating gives CASGNSGGTGEQYF.

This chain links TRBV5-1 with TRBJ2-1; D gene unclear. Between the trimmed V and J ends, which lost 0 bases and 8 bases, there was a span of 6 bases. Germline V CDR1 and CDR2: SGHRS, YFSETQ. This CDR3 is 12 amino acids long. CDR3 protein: CASSLAFDEQFF. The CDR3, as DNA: TGCGCCAGCAGCTTGGCGTTCGATGAGCAGTTCTTC.

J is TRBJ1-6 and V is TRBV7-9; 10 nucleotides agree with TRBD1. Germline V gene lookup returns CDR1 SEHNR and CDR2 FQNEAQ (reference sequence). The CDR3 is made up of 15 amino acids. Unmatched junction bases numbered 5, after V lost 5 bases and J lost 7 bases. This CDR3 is CASSLPGQGNSPLHF. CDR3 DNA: TGTGCCAGCAGCCTCCCGGGACAGGGGAATTCACCCCTCCACTTT.